One sample yielded the 30 T cell receptor beta chains listed below, sequenced in a study of T cell repertoires in cytomegalovirus infection. TCRdb re-derived calls from the reads in MiXCR, one entry per CDR3 protein. The repertoire holds nearly 700,000 distinct CDR3 sequences, with roughly 33% as singletons. No antigens are known for them. This specimen was cultured PBMCs, taken from culture after CMV antigen stimulation. The receptors stem from a human donor in good health (CMV status not recorded). Some clones in this sample may be carry-over from other donors' samples.

This clonotype turned up a few times. This chain uses TRBV7-6 with TRBJ2-5; unclear D gene. Trimming removed 5 bases from V and 5 bases from J, with 18 bases in between. CDR1 and CDR2 from the germline V gene are SGHVS and FNYEAQ. The CDR3 runs 15 residues. CDR3 sequence reads: CASSQEAIKTETQYF. The CDR3 DNA is TGTGCCAGCAGCCAAGAGGCAATTAAAACGGAGACCCAGTACTTC. The variable domain in full, completed from reference TRBV7-6 and TRBJ2-5, reads GAGVSQSPRYKVTKRGQDVALRCDPISGHVSLYWYRQALGQGPEFLTYFNYEAQQDKSGLPNDRFSAERPEGSISTLTIQRTEQRDSAMYRCASSQEAIKTETQYFGPGTRLLVL.

This clonotype occurred a few times. J is TRBJ2-7 and V is TRBV4-3, with D uncertain. Trimming pared 3 bases from V and 3 bases from J, leaving 21 bases between. The CDR3 consists of 17 residues. Germline V gene lookup returns CDR1 LGHNA and CDR2 YSLEER. The CDR3 sequence: CASSQLYGFPQNYEQYF. CDR3 nucleotides: TGCGCCAGCAGCCAGTTGTATGGGTTCCCCCAAAACTACGAGCAGTACTTC.

This clonotype was seen only a few times. This chain's CDR3 is CASSLAVGRKGLDEQYF. CDR3 DNA sequence: TGTGCCAGCAGTTTAGCGGTTGGTAGGAAGGGACTAGACGAGCAGTACTTC. The chain couples TRBV12-3 or TRBV12-4 to TRBJ2-7, with TRBD2 identical over 8 bases. The CDR3 is 17 amino acids. J was trimmed by 5 bases and V by 0 bases; bases with no gene match: 12.

About this clonotype itself: A junction boundary mismatches the germline segment, possibly from a read error. V and J are TRBV7-6 and TRBJ2-7, with D possibly matching TRBD1 (7 bases). CDR1 and CDR2 (germline): SGHVS, FNYEAQ. The CDR3 extends over 11 amino acids. The CDR3 protein is CASSPQGEALF. In DNA form, the CDR3 reads TGTGCCAGCAGCCCCCAGGGGGAGGCTCTTTTC.

This clonotype was recorded a few times. The chain employs TRBV28 and TRBJ1-2; D is possibly TRBD1 (5 bases). V was trimmed by 10 bases and J by 5 bases, leaving 17 bases between them. This CDR3 comprises 13 residues. In germline, CDR1 is MDHEN, CDR2 SYDVKM. For the CDR3, the DNA is TGTGCCACCACGGGGACTTTGGATTATGGCTACACCTTC. It specifies CATTGTLDYGYTF.

This rearrangement joins TRBV4-1 to TRBJ2-7, with TRBD1 as a possible D gene (6 bases). Looked up from germline, CDR1 is MGHRA and CDR2 is YSYEKL. V lost 2 bases and J 2 bases, leaving 19 bases between the germline ends. The CDR3 length is 17 residues. CDR3 residues: CASSQHRGTGTAYEQYF. CDR3 sequence (DNA): TGCGCCAGCAGCCAACATCGGGGAACAGGGACGGCCTACGAGCAGTACTTC.

The table lists this clonotype with a few counts. The chain is built from TRBV12-3 or TRBV12-4 and TRBJ2-7, with TRBD1 identical over 7 bases. The V segment lost 7 bases and the J segment 2 bases; nucleotides outside the gene matches: 8. The CDR3 covers 14 residues. The CDR3 DNA sequence: TGTGCCAGCACGCGGACAGGAGTGGCCTACGAGCAGTACTTC. Its protein product is CASTRTGVAYEQYF.

This clonotype was observed a few times. The chain combines TRBV5-1 with TRBJ2-1; D not certain. V was trimmed by 0 bases and J by 4 bases, leaving 5 bases between them. CDR3 length equals 13 residues. Germline values: CDR1 SGHRS, CDR2 YFSETQ. CDR3 nucleotides: TGCGCCAGCAGCTTGGACTGGTACAATGAGCAGTTCTTC. Its translation: CASSLDWYNEQFF.

The chain recombines TRBV23-1 with TRBJ1-5, with D uncertain. TRBV23-1 is labeled an ORF, and its function is uncertain. This CDR3 is built from 10 residues. V lost 8 bases, J lost 7 bases, and 6 bases lay in between. CDR3 loop: CASPKQPQHF. CDR3 sequence (DNA): TGCGCCAGCCCGAAACAGCCCCAGCATTTT.

The gene calls are TRBV12-3 or TRBV12-4 and TRBJ2-2; D might be TRBD2 (5 bases). V lost 1 base, J lost 2 bases, and 11 bases lay in between. This CDR3 spans 16 amino acids. The CDR3 bases are TGTGCCAGCAGTTTAGGGGGAGTATACAACACCGGGGAGCTGTTTTTT. Translating gives CASSLGGVYNTGELFF.

The V and J genes are TRBV9 and TRBJ2-7, with 7 bases that match TRBD1. CDR3 size: 14 residues. J was trimmed by 2 bases and V by 1 base; bases with no gene match: 3. Looked up from germline, CDR1 is SGDLS and CDR2 is YYNGEE. CDR3: CASSVTGETYEQYF. The DNA for the CDR3 is TGTGCCAGCAGCGTAACAGGGGAGACCTACGAGCAGTACTTC.

The chain has TRBV12-3 or TRBV12-4 and TRBJ2-1; maybe TRBD1 (6 bases). V lost 7 bases, J lost 0 bases, and 16 bases lay in between. The CDR3 covers 16 residues. CDR3 nucleotide sequence: TGTGCCAGCACCTCTCCCGGACAGTTCTCCTACAATGAGCAGTTCTTC. Translation gives CASTSPGQFSYNEQFF.

This chain connects TRBV12-3 or TRBV12-4 to TRBJ1-2, with D possibly being TRBD1 (6 bases). V lost 8 bases, J lost 5 bases, and 15 bases lay in between. This CDR3 has 13 residues. CDR3 nucleotide sequence: TGTGCCAGCCGTCCCTCGGGGGCGTATGGCTACACCTTC. This translates into CASRPSGAYGYTF.

V and J are TRBV7-2 and TRBJ1-1, with TRBD1 matching over 7 bases. J was trimmed by 0 bases and V by 5 bases; bases with no gene match: 3. This CDR3 comprises 14 residues. CDR1 SGHTA and CDR2 FQGNSA come from the germline V gene. The DNA of the CDR3 is TGTGCCAGCAGCCAAGGACAGGTGAACACTGAAGCTTTCTTT. Translation gives CASSQGQVNTEAFF. Supplemented by reference TRBV7-2 and TRBJ1-1, the full variable domain reads GAGVSQSPSNKVTEKGKDVELRCDPISGHTALYWYRQSLGQGLEFLIYFQGNSAPDKSGLPSDRFSAERTGGSVSTLTIQRTQQEDSAVYLCASSQGQVNTEAFFGQGTRLTVV.

The chain joins TRBV4-1 to TRBJ1-1; D gene ambiguous. V was shortened by 1 base and J by 8 bases, with 11 bases between the two germline ends. The CDR3 runs 13 residues. CDR1 and CDR2 (germline): MGHRA, YSYEKL. CDR3 sequence: CASSQVGRREAFF. CDR3 sequence (DNA): TGCGCCAGCAGCCAAGTGGGCCGTCGGGAAGCTTTCTTT.

This clonotype was seen a handful of times. The chain recombines TRBV28 with TRBJ1-5; no reliable D call. The V and J ends lost 3 bases and 3 bases respectively, with 9 bases between them. Germline CDR1 reads MDHEN; CDR2 reads SYDVKM. This CDR3 contains 14 residues. Here the CDR3 DNA reads TGTGCCAGCAGTTTCGAGACACTCAATCAGCCCCAGCATTTT. Translated: CASSFETLNQPQHF.

This CDR3 reads CSARDGASGGAGNEQFF. The CDR3 DNA reads TGCAGTGCTAGAGATGGGGCTAGCGGGGGGGCTGGCAATGAGCAGTTCTTC. The J gene is TRBJ2-1, the V gene TRBV20-1; TRBD2 aligns across 12 bases. V lost 0 bases, J lost 6 bases, and 9 bases stayed unmatched. The germline CDR1 and CDR2 sequences are DFQATT and SNEGSKA (reference sequence). This CDR3 comprises 17 residues.

Only a few counts were recorded for this clonotype. The genes are TRBV6-6 and TRBJ2-2; 9 bases agree with TRBD2. Germline V gene lookup returns CDR1 MNHNY and CDR2 SVGAGI (reference sequence). CDR3 size: 17 residues. J was trimmed by 5 bases and V by 0 bases; bases with no gene match: 7. The CDR3 DNA reads TGTGCCAGCAGTTACTCAAGACTAGCGGAACGGACCGGGGAGCTGTTTTTT. It yields the protein CASSYSRLAERTGELFF.

The chain employs TRBV4-1 and TRBJ2-5; D possibly matches TRBD1 or TRBD2 (6 bases each). V was shortened by 1 base and J by 6 bases, with 18 bases between the two germline ends. Germline CDR1 MGHRA, CDR2 YSYEKL. The CDR3 is made up of 16 amino acids. This CDR3 is CASSQVKMPGAQTQYF. The CDR3 region has the DNA TGCGCCAGCAGCCAAGTGAAGATGCCGGGGGCCCAGACCCAGTACTTC.

The chain joins TRBV29-1 to TRBJ2-3; 10 bases agree with TRBD2. The germline gives CDR1 SQVTM, CDR2 ANQGSEA. The CDR3 contains 16 residues. Germline trimming cut 3 bases from V and 5 bases from J; bases unmatched to any gene: 11. In DNA form, the CDR3 reads TGCAGCGTTGACGATCCAGCGGGGGGGCCTGGAGATACGCAGTATTTT. Amino acids: CSVDDPAGGPGDTQYF.

This clonotype showed up just a few times. V usage is TRBV28 and J usage is TRBJ2-3; either TRBD1 or TRBD2 may fit D (5 bases each). V gave up 10 bases and J gave up 8 bases, with 25 bases separating them. From germline, CDR1 is MDHEN and CDR2 SYDVKM. The CDR3 spans 15 residues. CDR3 region: CATTSRDASRPTQYF. CDR3 nucleotides: TGTGCCACTACTTCCCGGGACGCCTCTCGCCCTACGCAGTATTTT.

With regard to this clonotype: Its ends do not fully match the called genes, so a read error is possible. The CDR3 protein is CASNEQGINQPQHF. CDR3 bases: TGTGCCAGCAATGAACAGGGGATCAATCAGCCCCAGCATTTT. The rearrangement uses TRBV2 and TRBJ1-5; 7 nucleotides line up with TRBD1. Germline CDR1 is SNHLY and CDR2 is FYNNEI. This CDR3 is 14 amino acids long.

V and J are TRBV7-6 and TRBJ2-5, with D possibly matching TRBD2 (5 bases). V was cut by 11 bases and J by 4 bases, with 20 bases left in between. This CDR3 has 14 residues. Germline loops: CDR1 SGHVS, CDR2 FNYEAQ. CDR3 nucleotide sequence: TGTGCCGGATCTATCGGCCCAGAGGGAGAGACCCAGTACTTC. This codes for CAGSIGPEGETQYF.

The chain carries TRBV7-2 and TRBJ1-4; D unclear. Trimming removed 1 base at V and 0 bases at J, with 9 bases between. In germline, CDR1 is SGHTA, CDR2 FQGNSA. This CDR3 is 16 amino acids long. CDR3 loop: CASSLGQIATNEKLFF. The CDR3 DNA sequence: TGTGCCAGCAGCTTAGGGCAGATTGCAACTAATGAAAAACTGTTTTTT.

The chain couples TRBV7-2 to TRBJ2-3, with TRBD2 as a possible D gene (7 bases). V gave up 3 bases and J gave up 2 bases, with 12 bases separating them. The CDR3 spans 15 residues. Per germline, CDR1 SGHTA and CDR2 FQGNSA. The CDR3 DNA reads as TGTGCCAGCAGCTTCCGACGGGGGGCCACAGATACGCAGTATTTT. This codes for CASSFRRGATDTQYF.

The chain has TRBV11-2 and TRBJ2-1; D remains ambiguous. Trimming cost V 3 bases and J 5 bases, with 11 bases left between them. CDR3 length equals 14 residues. CDR1 is SGHAT and CDR2 is FQNNGV in the germline V gene. CDR3 nucleotide sequence: TGTGCCAGCAGCTTTAGGCCCCCGGACAATGAGCAGTTCTTC. This gives the protein CASSFRPPDNEQFF.

This rearrangement joins TRBV4-1 to TRBJ2-1; TRBD2 agrees at 12 bases. With V trimmed by 3 bases and J by 6 bases, 6 bases remained unmatched. The germline gives CDR1 MGHRA, CDR2 YSYEKL. CDR3 length equals 16 residues. CDR3 sequence: CASSQQLAGGTNEQFF. CDR3 DNA: TGCGCCAGCAGCCAGCAACTAGCGGGAGGCACCAATGAGCAGTTCTTC.

The sample holds a few counts of this clonotype. The chain employs TRBV7-9 and TRBJ1-2; 7 bases map to TRBD1. CDR1 and CDR2 (germline): SEHNR, FQNEAQ (reference sequence). Trimming at V came to 5 bases and at J to 5 bases, leaving 11 bases not matched to a gene. The CDR3 has 15 residues. CDR3 amino acids: CASSPIDREKYGYTF. In nucleotides, the CDR3 is TGTGCCAGCAGCCCTATCGACAGGGAAAAGTATGGCTACACCTTC.

This clonotype was counted between two and nine times. The chain has TRBV7-6 and TRBJ2-1; D unclear. The CDR3 loop spans 17 amino acids. V lost 6 bases, J lost 4 bases, and 22 bases lay in between. The V gene's germline CDR1 is SGHVS and CDR2 FNYEAQ. This CDR3 reads CASRPETGPTGYNEQFF. CDR3 sequence (DNA): TGTGCCAGCAGACCAGAAACCGGGCCGACCGGGTACAATGAGCAGTTCTTC.

The J gene is TRBJ1-5, the V gene TRBV10-3; 8 bases fit TRBD1. This CDR3 is built from 16 residues. Trimming cost V 10 bases and J 7 bases; bases outside gene matches: 18. Germline CDR1 is ENHRY and CDR2 is SYGVKD. The CDR3: CATHLGGDRRSQPQHF. The CDR3 DNA reads as TGTGCCACCCACCTAGGGGGGGACAGGAGATCCCAGCCCCAGCATTTT.